The clone carrying this TCR beta chain appeared a few times. Its antigen is unknown. This record belongs to a study of CD8 T cells in ankylosing spondylitis. General study findings and limits: One TCR beta motif, made up of fewer than 10 highly homologous variants, appeared characteristic of ankylosing spondylitis blood. Peripheral blood samples showed relatively rare disease-linked clones, and these clones were CD8+. Certain motif variants had earlier been reported in reactive arthritis synovial fluid and blood. From matched ankylosing spondylitis synovial fluid, disease-linked clones were reportedly recovered at significantly enriched levels.

This CDR3 is 13 amino acids long. With 6 bases removed from V and 0 bases from J, the gap between germline ends came to 9 bases. Germline V CDR1 and CDR2: MNHNY, SVGAGI (reference sequence). From the 5' RACE reads, TCRdb called clonotypes with MiXCR, one entry per CDR3 protein. Here the sample spans 700,000 to 1,000,000 distinct CDR3 sequences, 10% to 15% being singletons. This TCR came from a male donor with ankylosing spondylitis. What was sequenced was blood, either unsorted or a sorted T cell fraction (not recorded which). The chain links TRBV6-6 to TRBJ2-7, with TRBD2 as a possible D gene (7 bases). The CDR3 DNA sequence: TGTGCCAGCAGAGGGGGGGTCTCCTACGAGCAGTACTTC. This encodes CASRGGVSYEQYF.